The clone carrying this T cell receptor beta chain was picked up a small number of times. Each CDR3 protein gets one entry after TCRdb re-called the RT-PCR reads with MiXCR. The table shows 900,000 to 1,000,000 distinct CDR3 sequences, with more than 15% occurring only once. These data originate in a study of patients and donors after allogeneic stem cell transplantation. Germline V gives CDR1 SGHVS, CDR2 FQNEAQ. CDR3 length: 15 residues. V lost 5 bases and J 0 bases, leaving 13 bases between the germline ends. Material: blood, either unsorted or a sorted T cell fraction (not recorded which). J is TRBJ1-1 and V is TRBV7-8; unclear D gene. This sequence originates from a human donor who was either an allogeneic HSCT recipient or a stem cell or donor lymphocyte infusion donor (not recorded which). It is not recorded whose cells these are; they may come from a transplant donor. The CDR3 region is CASSPRTAMNTEAFF. The CDR3 DNA reads TGTGCCAGCAGCCCGAGGACGGCCATGAACACTGAAGCTTTCTTT.